The 29 T cell receptor beta chains below were found in one sample sequenced in a study of blood T cell repertoires in COVID-19. Sequencing used immunoSEQ multiplex PCR; TCRdb keeps in-frame clones, though not all of them. The table shows approximately 300,000 clones, with about nine tenths occurring only once. Sequenced: peripheral blood. These receptors were taken from a woman in her forties or fifties with COVID-19, enrolled during active disease.

The V call is TRBV11-3, the J call TRBJ2-2; TRBD1 agrees at 9 bases. V gave up 4 bases and J gave up 7 bases; unmatched junction bases: 7. The CDR3 spans 15 residues. Germline CDR1 reads SGHNT; CDR2 reads YENEEA. The CDR3 is CASSSARQGGGELFF. The CDR3 DNA reads TGTGCCAGCAGCTCCGCAAGACAGGGGGGCGGGGAGCTGTTTTTT.

To note about this clone: The identical CDR3 is also encoded by other nucleotide sequences in the sample. The chain carries TRBV7-8 and TRBJ2-1, with 9 bases that match TRBD2. This CDR3 has 15 amino acids. Germline assignment: CDR1 SGHVS and CDR2 FQNEAQ. V lost 3 bases to trimming and J lost 4 bases; unmatched junction nucleotides: 4. The DNA of the CDR3 is TGTGCCAGCAGCTTTAGCGGGAGTGGATACAATGAGCAGTTCTTC. This sequence encodes CASSFSGSGYNEQFF.

In its sample, this clone was seen many times. The chain has TRBV11-2 and TRBJ2-5, with D possibly being TRBD2 (6 bases). This CDR3 has 16 amino acids. V was pared by 2 bases and J by 4 bases, with 17 bases between. Germline lookup yields CDR1 SGHAT and CDR2 FQNNGV. CDR3 residues: CASSLLSGGVRETQYF. In DNA form, the CDR3 reads TGTGCCAGCAGCTTACTGAGCGGCGGGGTACGAGAGACCCAGTACTTC.

V gene TRBV4-3 combines with J gene TRBJ2-7, with 7 positions matching TRBD1. J lost 3 bases, V lost 0 bases, and 5 bases had no gene match. This CDR3 comprises 15 residues. The germline CDR1 and CDR2 sequences are LGHNA and YSLEER. CDR3 in DNA: TGCGCCAGCAGCCAAGATTATGACAGGGTCTACGAGCAGTACTTC. Protein: CASSQDYDRVYEQYF.

The chain couples TRBV2 to TRBJ1-1; TRBD1 might be the D (5 bases). Germline-derived CDR1 and CDR2 are SNHLY and FYNNEI. The CDR3 has 15 residues. Trimming removed 6 bases at V and 1 base at J, with 15 bases between. The CDR3 sequence is CASSGGRGSNTEAFF. The CDR3 DNA reads TGTGCCAGCAGCGGGGGTAGGGGTTCGAACACTGAAGCTTTCTTT.

The V gene is TRBV5-6, the J gene TRBJ1-4, with D possibly matching TRBD1 (5 bases). The CDR3 has 14 residues. CDR1 and CDR2 (germline): SGHDT, YYEEEE. Trimming cost V 4 bases and J 7 bases, with 14 bases left between them. The CDR3 protein is CASSPAAQGEKLFF. CDR3 nucleotides: TGTGCCAGCAGCCCGGCCGCCCAGGGTGAAAAACTGTTTTTT.

The chain recombines TRBV6-5 with TRBJ1-3; 9 bases line up with TRBD1. The V gene's germline CDR1 is MNHEY and CDR2 SVGAGI. The V and J ends lost 6 bases and 5 bases, in that order; junction bases with no gene match: 8. This CDR3 is 15 amino acids long. The chain's CDR3 is CASRRQGEVRNTIYF. CDR3 nucleotides: TGTGCCAGCAGGCGACAGGGGGAAGTCAGAAACACCATATATTTT.

J is TRBJ1-6 and V is TRBV19; 7 nucleotides agree with TRBD1. In germline, CDR1 is LNHDA, CDR2 SQIVND (reference sequence). V lost 4 bases to trimming and J lost 5 bases; unmatched junction nucleotides: 11. CDR3 length equals 17 residues. CDR3: CASSTTGKNVHNSPLHF. In DNA, the CDR3 is TGTGCCAGTAGTACGACAGGGAAAAATGTACATAATTCACCCCTCCACTTT.

This chain links TRBV12-3 or TRBV12-4 with TRBJ1-5; D may be TRBD1 (5 bases). The V and J ends lost 0 bases and 12 bases respectively, with 12 bases between them. The CDR3 spans 13 residues. For the CDR3, the DNA is TGTGCCAGCAGTTTAGCAGGCAGGGTTTACCAGCATTTT. It encodes CASSLAGRVYQHF.

The chain combines TRBV5-6 with TRBJ2-2; 10 bases are a match to TRBD1. In germline, CDR1 is SGHDT, CDR2 YYEEEE. The CDR3 extends over 16 amino acids. J gave up 6 bases and V 5 bases, and 10 bases lay outside the gene matches. The CDR3 loop is CASSKLDRGPAGELFF. In DNA form, the CDR3 reads TGTGCCAGCAGTAAGCTCGACAGGGGGCCGGCCGGGGAGCTGTTTTTT.

In its sample, this clone was seen once. The chain employs TRBV7-9 and TRBJ1-6; possibly TRBD1 for D (6 bases). Germline values: CDR1 SEHNR, CDR2 FQNEAQ (reference sequence). Trimming stripped 9 bases from V and 7 bases from J, with 13 bases between. This CDR3 comprises 13 residues. CDR3: CASSPGGNSPLHF. The CDR3 DNA sequence: TGTGCCAGTTCTCCTGGGGGCAATTCACCCCTCCACTTT.

J is TRBJ2-3 and V is TRBV19; D is perhaps TRBD2 (5 bases). From germline, CDR1 is LNHDA and CDR2 SQIVND (reference sequence). The germline V and J ends were trimmed by 4 bases and 6 bases, with 8 bases remaining between them. This CDR3 comprises 12 residues. The CDR3, as DNA: TGTGCCAGTAGTAATACGGGGGATACGCAGTATTTT. It specifies CASSNTGDTQYF.

The gene calls are TRBV11-3 and TRBJ2-7; tentative D call: TRBD1 (6 bases). Trimming removed 5 bases from V and 3 bases from J, with 11 bases in between. Germline values: CDR1 SGHNT, CDR2 YENEEA. The CDR3 has 13 amino acids. The CDR3 here is CASSEGQFYEQYF. CDR3 DNA: TGTGCCAGCAGCGAAGGACAGTTCTACGAGCAGTACTTC.

This chain uses TRBV5-4 with TRBJ2-3; D not certain. Looked up from germline, CDR1 is SGHNT and CDR2 is YYREEE (reference sequence). The V and J ends lost 4 bases and 4 bases respectively, with 10 bases between them. The CDR3 sequence is 13 residues long. As DNA, the CDR3 is TGTGCCAGCAGCCTTCCCCACTCAGATACGCAGTATTTT. Its translation is CASSLPHSDTQYF.

The chain recombines TRBV27 with TRBJ2-7, with D possibly TRBD1 on 6 matching bases. The CDR3 extends over 14 amino acids. Trimming removed 3 bases at V and 7 bases at J, with 16 bases between. Germline lookup yields CDR1 MNHEY and CDR2 SMNVEV (reference sequence). CDR3 in amino acids: CASSLTGPTGEQYF. CDR3 DNA: TGTGCCAGCAGTTTGACAGGACCTACGGGGGAGCAGTACTTC.

The chain has TRBV2 and TRBJ2-7, with 9 bases that match TRBD2. Germline-derived CDR1 and CDR2 are SNHLY and FYNNEI. The CDR3 runs to 15 residues. The ends lost 9 bases at V and 3 bases at J; junction bases unmatched: 12. CDR3 amino acids: CARQTIAGVGYEQYF. The CDR3 DNA is TGTGCCAGACAGACCATAGCGGGAGTGGGCTACGAGCAGTACTTC.

V usage is TRBV18 and J usage is TRBJ1-6; D is unclear. V gave up 1 base and J gave up 6 bases, with 10 bases separating them. There are 15 residues in the CDR3. Germline V gene data show CDR1 as KGHSH and CDR2 as LQKENI. The CDR3 here is CASSPRPGGNSPLHF. The CDR3, as DNA: TGTGCCAGCTCACCACGTCCCGGAGGTAATTCACCCCTCCACTTT.

This rearrangement joins TRBV9 to TRBJ1-3; no reliable D call. This CDR3 is built from 17 residues. Germline values: CDR1 SGDLS, CDR2 YYNGEE. V was trimmed by 0 bases and J by 0 bases, leaving 13 bases between them. The CDR3 DNA reads as TGTGCCAGCAGCGTAGAGGCTAGCGGATTCTCTGGAAACACCATATATTTT. It encodes CASSVEASGFSGNTIYF.

The V call is TRBV29-1, the J call TRBJ1-2; the match to TRBD1 covers 7 bases. The germline V gene encodes CDR1 SQVTM and CDR2 ANQGSEA. This CDR3 region has 11 residues. J lost 13 bases, V lost 4 bases, and 9 bases had no gene match. This CDR3 reads CSVAGTAIRTF. The CDR3 coding sequence is TGCAGCGTTGCCGGGACAGCAATTCGCACCTTC.

This chain links TRBV19 with TRBJ1-3; TRBD1 matches 10 bases. CDR3 length: 15 amino acids. Germline CDR1 LNHDA, CDR2 SQIVND (reference sequence). V shed 4 bases, J shed 15 bases, and the junction held 15 bases outside the gene matches. In nucleotides, the CDR3 is TGTGCCAGTAGTAGCCGGGACAGGGGACACCTTTCCCCATATTTT. It is translated as CASSSRDRGHLSPYF.

The gene calls are TRBV7-3 and TRBJ1-2, with D tentatively TRBD1 (5 bases). V lost 2 bases to trimming and J lost 6 bases, with 10 bases between them. The CDR3 covers 13 residues. Looked up from germline, CDR1 is SGHTA and CDR2 is FQGTGA. CDR3 DNA: TGTGCCAGCAGCTTATCAACGGGGGATGGCTACACCTTC. Encoded protein: CASSLSTGDGYTF.

The CDR3 loop reads CASSESSAGVDTQYF. CDR3 coding DNA: TGCGCCAGCAGTGAATCGTCGGCGGGAGTGGATACGCAGTATTTT. This sequence joins TRBV10-1 and TRBJ2-3, with 7 bases lining up with TRBD2. There are 15 residues in the CDR3. Germline-derived CDR1 and CDR2 are WNHNN and SYGVQD (reference sequence). V trimming: 3 bases; J trimming: 6 bases; junction bases outside the gene matches: 9.

V gene TRBV16 combines with J gene TRBJ2-5; 7 nucleotides agree with TRBD2. The CDR3 length is 14 residues. V trimming: 4 bases; J trimming: 2 bases; junction bases outside the gene matches: 4. From germline, CDR1 is KGHSY and CDR2 FQNENV. This chain's CDR3 is CASSRRLAQETQYF. DNA of the CDR3: TGTGCCAGCAGCCGAAGACTAGCTCAAGAGACCCAGTACTTC. Based on the CDR3 plus reference TRBV16 and TRBJ2-5, the full variable domain is GEEVAQTPKHLVRGEGQKAKLYCAPIKGHSYVFWYQQVLKNEFKFLISFQNENVFDETGMPKERFSAKCLPNSPCSLEIQATKLEDSAVYFCASSRRLAQETQYFGPGTRLLVL.

The V gene is TRBV7-8, the J gene TRBJ1-2; D is unresolved. Germline V CDR1 and CDR2: SGHVS, FQNEAQ. CDR3 length: 13 amino acids. Trimming pared 0 bases from V and 8 bases from J, leaving 10 bases between. CDR3 loop: CASSLARVEGYTF. The DNA of the CDR3 is TGTGCCAGCAGCTTAGCGAGGGTTGAAGGCTACACCTTC.

V is TRBV30 and J is TRBJ1-1; D is perhaps TRBD1 (5 bases). V lost 4 bases to trimming and J lost 0 bases, with 21 bases between them. The CDR3 length is 17 residues. Germline CDR1 and CDR2: GTSNPN and SVGIG (reference sequence). The CDR3 sequence: CAWTLGAGSRLNTEAFF. DNA of the CDR3: TGTGCCTGGACCCTTGGGGCGGGGTCCCGCTTGAACACTGAAGCTTTCTTT.

The chain joins TRBV5-6 to TRBJ2-4; 8 positions agree with TRBD1. The CDR3 extends over 17 amino acids. Germline lookup yields CDR1 SGHDT and CDR2 YYEEEE. The ends lost 4 bases at V and 4 bases at J; junction bases unmatched: 13. CDR3 in amino acids: CASSGTSGGTLKNIQYF. In DNA form, the CDR3 reads TGTGCCAGCAGCGGCACTTCAGGGGGCACCCTGAAAAACATTCAGTACTTC.

The chain carries TRBV7-2 and TRBJ2-3; 7 bases fit TRBD2. The CDR3 is 16 residues long. Germline V gene lookup returns CDR1 SGHTA and CDR2 FQGNSA. V was clipped by 8 bases and J by 4 bases; unmatched bases: 15. This chain's CDR3 is CASQDWRENRADTQYF. CDR3 nucleotides: TGTGCCAGCCAGGACTGGCGGGAGAATCGAGCAGATACGCAGTATTTT.

V is TRBV5-1 and J is TRBJ2-1; possible D gene TRBD2, 5 bases. The V gene's germline CDR1 is SGHRS and CDR2 YFSETQ. Trimming pared 4 bases from V and 0 bases from J, leaving 11 bases between. The CDR3 contains 15 residues. CDR3 coding DNA: TGCGCCAGCAGCCGGATAGGGAGCTCCTACAATGAGCAGTTCTTC. It translates to CASSRIGSSYNEQFF.

The J gene is TRBJ1-3, the V gene TRBV2; D remains ambiguous. Trimming removed 5 bases from V and 0 bases from J, with 11 bases in between. From germline, CDR1 is SNHLY and CDR2 FYNNEI. CDR3 length: 15 residues. The CDR3 here is CASSRQILSGNTIYF. The CDR3 region has the DNA TGTGCCAGCAGTCGCCAGATCCTCTCTGGAAACACCATATATTTT.